The 23 T cell receptor beta chains below come from one sample, sequenced in a study of shared clonotypes between healthy human individuals. Measured with immunoSEQ multiplex PCR; TCRdb has only the in-frame clones, and not every one. The sample records roughly 170,000 clones, over 50% being singletons. Sequencing was done on a sample of memory CD4+ T cells sorted from blood. Specified subset: CD45RA-negative fraction. The receptors originated from a man aged 25 to 40 in good health.

Comment on this clone: Other nucleotide sequences from this sample produce the same CDR3. This chain links TRBV18 with TRBJ2-7; D remains unclear. Germline assignment: CDR1 KGHSH and CDR2 LQKENI. Trimming left V 3 bases short and J 3 bases short, with 9 bases between. CDR3 length equals 13 residues. CDR3 sequence: CASSPTADYEQYF. The CDR3 nucleotides are TGTGCCAGCTCACCGACCGCAGACTACGAGCAGTACTTC.

This clone was recorded a few times. The genes are TRBV9 and TRBJ2-5; D is unclear. Germline-derived CDR1 and CDR2 are SGDLS and YYNGEE. This CDR3 contains 14 residues. V was shortened by 9 bases and J by 7 bases, with 22 bases between the two germline ends. This chain's CDR3 is CATSTDSSFGTQYF. CDR3 DNA sequence: TGTGCCACCTCTACGGATTCTAGTTTCGGGACCCAGTACTTC.

This clone appeared a few times. V usage is TRBV7-2 and J usage is TRBJ1-1, with no clear D. V shed 3 bases and J shed 0 bases, with 8 bases lying between them. This CDR3 has 14 amino acids. Germline V gives CDR1 SGHTA, CDR2 FQGNSA. This CDR3 reads CASSFAQLNTEAFF. The CDR3 nucleotides are TGTGCCAGCAGCTTCGCACAGTTGAACACTGAAGCTTTCTTT.

The V and J genes are TRBV7-9 and TRBJ2-5; TRBD1 matches 8 bases. Germline CDR1 and CDR2: SEHNR and FQNEAQ (reference sequence). This CDR3 contains 14 residues. Trimming removed 1 base from V and 2 bases from J; junction bases left unmatched: 0. This CDR3 reads CASSLGTGQETQYF. In nucleotides, the CDR3 is TGTGCCAGCAGCTTAGGGACAGGGCAAGAGACCCAGTACTTC.

The V call is TRBV7-9, the J call TRBJ2-7, with D unresolved. The CDR3 totals 14 residues. Germline assignment: CDR1 SEHNR and CDR2 FQNEAQ (reference sequence). V was pared by 3 bases and J by 3 bases, with 12 bases between. The chain's CDR3 is CASSFSQLYYEQYF. The DNA for the CDR3 is TGTGCCAGCAGCTTTTCTCAGTTGTACTACGAGCAGTACTTC.

J is TRBJ2-2 and V is TRBV7-8; 8 positions match TRBD2. This CDR3 comprises 16 residues. Germline V gene data show CDR1 as SGHVS and CDR2 as FQNEAQ. V shed 3 bases and J 2 bases; nucleotides not matched to a gene: 5. The CDR3 spells CASSFGLALNTGELFF. CDR3 bases: TGTGCCAGCAGCTTCGGACTAGCCCTCAACACCGGGGAGCTGTTTTTT. The variable domain in full, completed from reference TRBV7-8 and TRBJ2-2, reads GAGVSQSPRYKVAKRGQDVALRCDPISGHVSLFWYQQALGQGPEFLTYFQNEAQLDKSGLPSDRFFAERPEGSVSTLKIQRTQQEDSAVYLCASSFGLALNTGELFFGEGSRLTVL.

V gene TRBV19 combines with J gene TRBJ1-5; perhaps TRBD1 as D (6 bases). CDR1 is LNHDA and CDR2 is SQIVND in the germline V gene (reference sequence). V was cut by 7 bases and J by 6 bases, with 19 bases left in between. The CDR3 is 15 amino acids. Here the CDR3 DNA reads TGTGCCAGTAAGTTGGGTCCAGGGGCGGGTCAGCCCCAGCATTTT. It is translated as CASKLGPGAGQPQHF.

The chain couples TRBV15 to TRBJ2-4, with no clear D. The CDR3 length is 12 residues. Per the germline V gene, CDR1 is LNHNV and CDR2 is YYDKDF (reference sequence). Trimming cost V 2 bases and J 10 bases, with 9 bases left between them. CDR3 region: CATSRKLGIQYF. CDR3 in DNA: TGTGCCACCAGCAGAAAACTTGGGATTCAGTACTTC.

The rearrangement uses TRBV18 and TRBJ2-3; D possibly corresponds to TRBD2 (5 bases). In germline, CDR1 is KGHSH, CDR2 LQKENI. V lost 0 bases, J lost 3 bases, and 13 bases lay in between. The CDR3 contains 16 residues. CDR3 residues: CASSPPGSSPTDTQYF. CDR3 in DNA: TGTGCCAGCTCACCACCCGGGTCTAGCCCGACAGATACGCAGTATTTT.

The chain joins TRBV30 to TRBJ2-3; D is ambiguous. The CDR3 has 14 residues. Germline CDR1 GTSNPN, CDR2 SVGIG (reference sequence). The V gene lost 7 bases and the J gene lost 2 bases, with 16 bases spanning the gap. The CDR3 nucleotides are TGTGCCTTAAACCCGGGCGGCTACACAGATACGCAGTATTTT. Translation: CALNPGGYTDTQYF.

This chain uses TRBV11-2 with TRBJ2-1, with a weak D call TRBD1 (5 bases). CDR1 SGHAT and CDR2 FQNNGV come from the germline V gene. V was trimmed by 3 bases and J by 10 bases, leaving 10 bases between them. The CDR3 extends over 12 amino acids. The CDR3 loop reads CASSFRDQEQFF. In DNA, the CDR3 is TGTGCCAGCAGCTTCAGGGATCAGGAGCAGTTCTTC.

This rearrangement joins TRBV6-5 to TRBJ1-3; no reliable D call. The germline V gene encodes CDR1 MNHEY and CDR2 SVGAGI. Trimming removed 4 bases at V and 4 bases at J, with 11 bases between. This CDR3 is 14 amino acids long. Written as DNA, the CDR3 is TGTGCCAGCAGTTTAGCGTCGGGGGGAAACACCATATATTTT. The encoded protein is CASSLASGGNTIYF.

This rearrangement joins TRBV5-1 to TRBJ2-5; 10 nucleotides align to TRBD2. Germline loops: CDR1 SGHRS, CDR2 YFSETQ. V gave up 4 bases and J gave up 4 bases; unmatched junction bases: 16. The CDR3 is made up of 18 amino acids. The CDR3 nucleotides are TGCGCCAGCAGCCAAGTCACGAGTGTGGGACTAGCGTTAGAGACCCAGTACTTC. Residues: CASSQVTSVGLALETQYF.

The rearrangement uses TRBV18 and TRBJ2-6, with D perhaps matching TRBD2 (5 bases). The CDR3 extends over 19 amino acids. V was shortened by 2 bases and J by 1 base, with 18 bases between the two germline ends. Germline assignment: CDR1 KGHSH and CDR2 LQKENI. The CDR3 spells CASSPRRVPQGSGANVLTF. The CDR3 DNA follows: TGTGCCAGCTCACCAAGGCGGGTACCCCAAGGGTCTGGGGCCAACGTCCTGACTTTC.

The rearrangement links TRBV7-4 to TRBJ2-6; D is unresolved. Germline V lookup: CDR1 SGHVT, CDR2 SQSDAQ. The V end lost 5 bases, the J end lost 5 bases, and 19 bases lay between the germline ends. CDR3 length equals 17 residues. CDR3 sequence: CASSLRQLKLWANVLTF. The CDR3 coding sequence is TGTGCCAGCAGCCTACGGCAGCTCAAACTCTGGGCCAACGTCCTGACTTTC.

The chain is built from TRBV7-9 and TRBJ2-7; D gene uncertain. Germline assignment: CDR1 SEHNR and CDR2 FQNEAQ (reference sequence). Deletions cut 6 bases from V and 4 bases from J, with 7 bases between. There are 11 residues in the CDR3. CDR3 coding DNA: TGTGCCAGCAGTCCCATGTACGAGCAGTACTTC. Its protein product is CASSPMYEQYF.

Written as DNA, the CDR3 is TGTGCCAGTAGTATGGGTGCTAGCGGGAGTAATGAGCAGTTCTTC. Translating it yields CASSMGASGSNEQFF. This sequence joins TRBV19 and TRBJ2-1; TRBD2 agrees at 10 bases. There are 15 residues in the CDR3. With 3 bases clipped from V and 7 bases from J, the junction kept 6 bases outside the gene matches. Germline loops: CDR1 LNHDA, CDR2 SQIVND (reference sequence).

This clone was seen a few times. J is TRBJ1-2 and V is TRBV18; D may be TRBD1 (5 bases). V was trimmed by 3 bases and J by 1 base, leaving 12 bases between them. Germline V CDR1 and CDR2: KGHSH, LQKENI. The CDR3 has 15 residues. The CDR3 DNA reads TGTGCCAGCTCACCCTCAGGGCAGGGTAACTATGGCTACACCTTC. Translating it yields CASSPSGQGNYGYTF.

This clone was recorded a few times. The V call is TRBV29-1, the J call TRBJ2-5; possibly TRBD1 or TRBD2 for D (6 bases each). Trimming cost V 7 bases and J 5 bases, with 20 bases left between them. The V gene's germline CDR1 is SQVTM and CDR2 ANQGSEA. CDR3 size: 14 residues. The chain's CDR3 is CSGSISGGGETQYF. The DNA for the CDR3 is TGCAGCGGATCGATAAGCGGAGGGGGGGAGACCCAGTACTTC.

The CDR3 sequence is CASSLAGVVVDEQFF. The DNA for the CDR3 is TGTGCCAGCAGCTTAGCGGGGGTAGTTGTCGATGAGCAGTTCTTC. The chain has TRBV7-9 and TRBJ2-1; D may correspond to TRBD1 or TRBD2 (5 bases each). This CDR3 region has 15 residues. With 0 bases removed from V and 8 bases from J, the gap between germline ends came to 14 bases. CDR1 and CDR2 (germline): SEHNR, FQNEAQ (reference sequence).

The chain links TRBV9 to TRBJ1-4; D gene ambiguous. There are 15 residues in the CDR3. V was trimmed by 4 bases and J by 6 bases, leaving 16 bases between them. Germline V lookup: CDR1 SGDLS, CDR2 YYNGEE. Here the CDR3 reads CASSPSDGPYEKLFF. The CDR3 bases are TGTGCCAGCAGCCCCTCGGACGGACCCTATGAAAAACTGTTTTTT.

The rearrangement links TRBV18 to TRBJ2-4; TRBD1 might be the D (6 bases). Per the germline V gene, CDR1 is KGHSH and CDR2 is LQKENI. The length of the CDR3 is 15 residues. The ends were cut back, 4 bases at V and 7 bases at J, with 17 bases in the middle. The CDR3 coding sequence is TGTGCCAGCTCACTCACCTCGGACAGCCGGAACATTCAGTACTTC. It specifies CASSLTSDSRNIQYF.

J is TRBJ1-4 and V is TRBV29-1; the D is unclear. This CDR3 comprises 12 residues. Trimming took 1 base from V and 13 from J, leaving 13 bases between them. CDR1 SQVTM and CDR2 ANQGSEA come from the germline V gene. This chain's CDR3 is CSVEVWNGVLFF. In DNA, the CDR3 is TGCAGCGTTGAAGTTTGGAACGGGGTACTGTTTTTT.